This T cell receptor (beta chain) was identified during a study of shared clonotypes between healthy human individuals. It was at deep level that the assay was run. Generated by immunoSEQ multiplex PCR, the TCRdb table keeps only in-frame clones and is missing some. The sample holds 500,000 to 650,000 clones, around 80% seen once. This clone was seen once. The study enrolled healthy HIV-negative adults without recent acute infections or vaccinations as donors. Looked up from germline, CDR1 is SNHLY and CDR2 is FYNNEI. V lost 3 bases to trimming and J lost 8 bases; unmatched junction nucleotides: 9. The CDR3 has 15 amino acids.

The sequenced sample was PBMCs. V usage is TRBV2 and J usage is TRBJ2-1, with TRBD2 matching 8 bases. The source of this sequence is a woman aged 40 to 50 in good health. Some clones in this sample may be carry-over from other donors' samples. CDR3 amino acids: CASSDQREIVYEQFF. The CDR3 DNA follows: TGTGCCAGCAGTGACCAGCGGGAGATAGTATATGAGCAGTTCTTC.